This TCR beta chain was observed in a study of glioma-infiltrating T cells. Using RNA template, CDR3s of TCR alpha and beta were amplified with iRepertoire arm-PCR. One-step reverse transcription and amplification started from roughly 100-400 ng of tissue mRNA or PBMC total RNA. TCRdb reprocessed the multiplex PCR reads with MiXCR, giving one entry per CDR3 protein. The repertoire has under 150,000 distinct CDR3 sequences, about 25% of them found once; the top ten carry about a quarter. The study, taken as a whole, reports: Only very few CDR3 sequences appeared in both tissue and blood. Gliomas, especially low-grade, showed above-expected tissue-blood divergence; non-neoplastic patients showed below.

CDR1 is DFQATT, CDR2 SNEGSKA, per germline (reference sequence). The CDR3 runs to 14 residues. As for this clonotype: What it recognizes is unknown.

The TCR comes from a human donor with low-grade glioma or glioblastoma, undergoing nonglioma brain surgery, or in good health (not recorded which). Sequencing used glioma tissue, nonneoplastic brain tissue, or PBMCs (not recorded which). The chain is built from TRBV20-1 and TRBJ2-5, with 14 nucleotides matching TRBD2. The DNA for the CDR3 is TGCAGAGGGACTAGCGGGGGCACCCGGGAGACCCAGTACTTC. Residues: CRGTSGGTRETQYF.